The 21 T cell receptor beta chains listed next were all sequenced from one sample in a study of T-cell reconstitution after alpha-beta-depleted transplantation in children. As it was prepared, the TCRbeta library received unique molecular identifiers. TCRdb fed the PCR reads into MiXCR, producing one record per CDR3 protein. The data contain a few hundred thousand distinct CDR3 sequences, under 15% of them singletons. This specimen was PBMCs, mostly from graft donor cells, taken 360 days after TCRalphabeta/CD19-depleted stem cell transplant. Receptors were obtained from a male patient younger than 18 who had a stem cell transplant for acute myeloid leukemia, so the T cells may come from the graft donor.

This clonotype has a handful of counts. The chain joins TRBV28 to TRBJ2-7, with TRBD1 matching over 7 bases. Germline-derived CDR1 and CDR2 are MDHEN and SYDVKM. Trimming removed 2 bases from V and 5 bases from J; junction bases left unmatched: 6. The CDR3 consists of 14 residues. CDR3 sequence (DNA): TGTGCCAGCAGTTTAGACAGGGTGGTCCACGAGCAGTACTTC. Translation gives CASSLDRVVHEQYF.

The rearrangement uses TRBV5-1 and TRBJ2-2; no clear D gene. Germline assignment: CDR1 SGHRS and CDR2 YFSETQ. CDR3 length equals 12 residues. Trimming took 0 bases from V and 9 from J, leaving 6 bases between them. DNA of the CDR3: TGCGCCAGCAGCTTGGGGGATCGGGAGCTGTTTTTT. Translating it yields CASSLGDRELFF.

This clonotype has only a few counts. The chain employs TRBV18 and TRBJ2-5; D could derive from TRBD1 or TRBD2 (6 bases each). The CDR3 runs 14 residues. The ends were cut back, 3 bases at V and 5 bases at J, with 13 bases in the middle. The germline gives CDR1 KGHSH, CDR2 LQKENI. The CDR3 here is CASSPRGPGETQYF. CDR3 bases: TGTGCCAGCTCACCTCGGGGGCCCGGGGAGACCCAGTACTTC. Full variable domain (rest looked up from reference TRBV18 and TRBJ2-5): NAGVMQNPRHLVRRRGQEARLRCSPMKGHSHVYWYRQLPEEGLKFMVYLQKENIIDESGMPKERFSAEFPKEGPSILRIQQVVRGDSAAYFCASSPRGPGETQYFGPGTRLLVL.

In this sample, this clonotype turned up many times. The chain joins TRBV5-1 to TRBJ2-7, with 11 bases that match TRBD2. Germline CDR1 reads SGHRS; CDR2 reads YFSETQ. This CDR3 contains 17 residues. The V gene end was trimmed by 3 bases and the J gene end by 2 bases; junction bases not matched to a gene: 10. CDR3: CASSSNPGLAVTYEQYF. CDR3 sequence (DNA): TGCGCCAGCAGCTCAAATCCGGGACTAGCGGTGACCTACGAGCAGTACTTC.

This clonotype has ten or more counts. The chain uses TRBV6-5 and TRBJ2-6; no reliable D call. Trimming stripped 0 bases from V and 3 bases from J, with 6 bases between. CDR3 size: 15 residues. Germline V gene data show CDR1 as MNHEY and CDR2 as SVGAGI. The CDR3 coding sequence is TGTGCCAGCAGTTACTCGGGAAGTGGGGCCAACGTCCTGACTTTC. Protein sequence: CASSYSGSGANVLTF.

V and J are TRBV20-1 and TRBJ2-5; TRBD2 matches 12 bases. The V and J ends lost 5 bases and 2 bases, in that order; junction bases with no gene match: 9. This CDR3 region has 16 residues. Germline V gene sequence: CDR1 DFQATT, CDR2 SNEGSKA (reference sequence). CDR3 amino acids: CSAPPSGTSGQETQYF. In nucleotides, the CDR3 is TGCAGTGCTCCTCCTTCCGGGACTAGCGGGCAAGAGACCCAGTACTTC.

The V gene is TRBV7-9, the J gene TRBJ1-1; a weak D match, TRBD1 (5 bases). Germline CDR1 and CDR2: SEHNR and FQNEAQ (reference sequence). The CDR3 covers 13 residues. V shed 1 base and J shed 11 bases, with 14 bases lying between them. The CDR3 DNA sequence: TGTGCCAGCAGCTTAGGGGACCGTTCTGCTGCTTTCTTT. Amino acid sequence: CASSLGDRSAAFF.

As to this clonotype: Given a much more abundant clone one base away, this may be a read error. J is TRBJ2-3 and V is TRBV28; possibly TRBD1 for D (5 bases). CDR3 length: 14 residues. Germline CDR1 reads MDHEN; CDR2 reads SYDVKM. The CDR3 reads CASRWTMSTDTRYF. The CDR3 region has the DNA TGTGCCAGCAGATGGACAATGAGCACAGATACGCGGTATTTT.

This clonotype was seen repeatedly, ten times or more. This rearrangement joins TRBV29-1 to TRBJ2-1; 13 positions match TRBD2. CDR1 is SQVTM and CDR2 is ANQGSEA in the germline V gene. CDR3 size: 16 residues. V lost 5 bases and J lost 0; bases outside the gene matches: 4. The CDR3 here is CSVSGTSGVSYNEQFF. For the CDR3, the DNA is TGCAGCGTTTCCGGGACTAGCGGGGTCTCCTACAATGAGCAGTTCTTC.

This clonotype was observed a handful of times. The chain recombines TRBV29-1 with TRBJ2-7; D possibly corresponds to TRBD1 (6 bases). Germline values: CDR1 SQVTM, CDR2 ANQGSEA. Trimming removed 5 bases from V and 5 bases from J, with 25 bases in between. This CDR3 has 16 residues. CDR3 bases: TGCAGCGTTAGAGGGGGTTTGGGGAACTTCTTCGACGAGCAGTACTTC. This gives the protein CSVRGGLGNFFDEQYF.

The CDR3 nucleotides are TGTGCCAGCGGACAGTCTACTCAAGAGACCCAGTACTTC. The encoded protein is CASGQSTQETQYF. V usage is TRBV12-3 or TRBV12-4 and J usage is TRBJ2-5; the D gene is possibly TRBD1 (6 bases). Trimming took off 8 bases at V and 2 bases at J, with 12 bases between the two ends. The CDR3 is 13 residues long.

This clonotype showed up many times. The CDR3 coding sequence is TGTGCCAGCAGCCCCGACCTAAGTATGAACACTGAAGCTTTCTTT. It encodes CASSPDLSMNTEAFF. J is TRBJ1-1 and V is TRBV5-6; no clear D. Between the trimmed V and J ends, which lost 4 bases and 0 bases, there was a span of 13 bases. Germline CDR1 SGHDT, CDR2 YYEEEE. The CDR3 extends over 15 amino acids.

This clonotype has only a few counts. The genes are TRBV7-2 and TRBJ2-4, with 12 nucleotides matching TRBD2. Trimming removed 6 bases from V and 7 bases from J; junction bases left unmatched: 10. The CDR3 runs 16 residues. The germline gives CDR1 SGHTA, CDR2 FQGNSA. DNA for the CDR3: TGTGCCAGCAGTCTAGGGGGACTAGCGGGCTGGAACATTCAGTACTTC. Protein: CASSLGGLAGWNIQYF. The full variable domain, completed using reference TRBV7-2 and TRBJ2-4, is GAGVSQSPSNKVTEKGKDVELRCDPISGHTALYWYRQSLGQGLEFLIYFQGNSAPDKSGLPSDRFSAERTGGSVSTLTIQRTQQEDSAVYLCASSLGGLAGWNIQYFGAGTRLSVL.

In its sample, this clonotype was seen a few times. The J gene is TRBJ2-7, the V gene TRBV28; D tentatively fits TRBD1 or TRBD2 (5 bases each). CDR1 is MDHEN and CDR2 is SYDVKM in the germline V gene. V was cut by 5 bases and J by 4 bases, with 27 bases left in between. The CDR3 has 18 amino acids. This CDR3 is CASSIRSSPSGRVYEQYF. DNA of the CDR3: TGTGCCAGCAGTATTCGGAGTTCCCCAAGCGGCAGGGTTTACGAGCAGTACTTC. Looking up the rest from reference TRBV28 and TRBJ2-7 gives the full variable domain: DVKVTQSSRYLVKRTGEKVFLECVQDMDHENMFWYRQDPGLGLRLIYFSYDVKMKEKGDIPEGYSVSREKKERFSLILESASTNQTSMYLCASSIRSSPSGRVYEQYFGPGTRLTVT.

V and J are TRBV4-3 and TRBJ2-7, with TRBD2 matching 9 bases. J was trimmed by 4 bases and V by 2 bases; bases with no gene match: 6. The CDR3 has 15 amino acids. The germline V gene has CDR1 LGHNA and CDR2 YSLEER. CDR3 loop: CASSQRLAGRYEQYF. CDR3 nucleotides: TGCGCCAGCAGCCAAAGGCTAGCGGGAAGGTACGAGCAGTACTTC.

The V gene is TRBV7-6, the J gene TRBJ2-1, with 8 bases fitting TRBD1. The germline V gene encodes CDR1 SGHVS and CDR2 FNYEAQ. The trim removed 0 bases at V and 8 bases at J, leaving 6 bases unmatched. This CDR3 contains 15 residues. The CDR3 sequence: CASSLAPGGRDEQFF. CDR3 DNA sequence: TGTGCCAGCAGCTTAGCCCCAGGGGGCAGGGATGAGCAGTTCTTC. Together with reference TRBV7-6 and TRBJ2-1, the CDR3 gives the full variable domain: GAGVSQSPRYKVTKRGQDVALRCDPISGHVSLYWYRQALGQGPEFLTYFNYEAQQDKSGLPNDRFSAERPEGSISTLTIQRTEQRDSAMYRCASSLAPGGRDEQFFGPGTRLTVL.

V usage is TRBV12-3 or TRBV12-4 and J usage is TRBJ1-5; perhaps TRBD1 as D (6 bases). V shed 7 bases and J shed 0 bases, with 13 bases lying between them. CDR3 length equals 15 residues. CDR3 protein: CASNPTGNSNQPQHF. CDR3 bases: TGTGCCAGCAATCCGACAGGCAATAGCAATCAGCCCCAGCATTTT.

CDR3 coding DNA: TGTGCCAGCTCACCGAAGGCAGGGCTGAACTATGGCTACACCTTC. It encodes CASSPKAGLNYGYTF. The chain recombines TRBV18 with TRBJ1-2, with a tentative D call TRBD1 (5 bases). Germline V gene sequence: CDR1 KGHSH, CDR2 LQKENI. This CDR3 comprises 15 residues. Between the trimmed V and J ends, which lost 3 bases and 2 bases, there was a span of 13 bases.

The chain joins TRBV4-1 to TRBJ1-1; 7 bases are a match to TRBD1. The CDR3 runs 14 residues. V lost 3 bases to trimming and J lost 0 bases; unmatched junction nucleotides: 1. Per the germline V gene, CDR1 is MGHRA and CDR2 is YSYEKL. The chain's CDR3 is CASSHTGVNTEAFF. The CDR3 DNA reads TGCGCCAGCAGCCACACAGGGGTGAACACTGAAGCTTTCTTT.

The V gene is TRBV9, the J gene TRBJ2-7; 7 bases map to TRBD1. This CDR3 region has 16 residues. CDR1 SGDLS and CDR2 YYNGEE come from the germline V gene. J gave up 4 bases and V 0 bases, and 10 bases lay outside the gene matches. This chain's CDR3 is CASSVAPGGQIYEQYF. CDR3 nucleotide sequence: TGTGCCAGCAGCGTAGCCCCAGGGGGACAAATATACGAGCAGTACTTC.

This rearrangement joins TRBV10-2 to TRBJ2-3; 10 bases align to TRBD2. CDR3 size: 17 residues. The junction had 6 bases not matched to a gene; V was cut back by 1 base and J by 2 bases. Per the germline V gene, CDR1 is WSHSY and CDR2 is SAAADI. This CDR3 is CASSELGSGRPTDTQYF. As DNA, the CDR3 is TGCGCCAGCAGTGAGTTGGGTAGCGGGAGGCCCACAGATACGCAGTATTTT.